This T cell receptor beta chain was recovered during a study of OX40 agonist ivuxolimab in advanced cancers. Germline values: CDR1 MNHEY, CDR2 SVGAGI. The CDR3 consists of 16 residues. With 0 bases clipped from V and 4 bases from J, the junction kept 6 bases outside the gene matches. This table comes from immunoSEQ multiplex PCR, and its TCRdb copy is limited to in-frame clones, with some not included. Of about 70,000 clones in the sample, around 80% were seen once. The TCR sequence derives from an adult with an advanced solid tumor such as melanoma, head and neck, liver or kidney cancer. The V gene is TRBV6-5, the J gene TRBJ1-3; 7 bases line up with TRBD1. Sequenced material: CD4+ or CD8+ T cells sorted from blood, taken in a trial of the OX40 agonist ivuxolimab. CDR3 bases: TGTGCCAGCAGTTACTCGAGGCAGGGGGTAGGAAACACCATATATTTT. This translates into CASSYSRQGVGNTIYF.